The entry that follows covers one T cell receptor beta chain sequence. Its antigen remains unknown. This may be a read error: a much more frequent sequence differs by one nucleotide. In this CDR3 the conserved last residue, phenylalanine or tryptophan, is missing, so a read error is likely. Criteria for exclusion of patients were uncontrolled infection, other autoimmune disease, pregnancy or lactation. The V gene's germline CDR1 is DFQATT and CDR2 SNEGSKA (reference sequence). V was pared by 0 bases and J by 1 base, with 1 base between. This CDR3 comprises 12 residues. The data derive from a study of T cells in Graves' hyperthyroidism and ophthalmopathy. From RNA transcripts, TCR beta CDR3 regions were amplified. A set of HTBI primers served as the primers for a first-round RT-PCR of the TCR CDR3. TCRdb itself ran the multiplex PCR reads through MiXCR, one entry per CDR3 protein. The data hold 300,000 to 400,000 distinct CDR3 sequences, with around 13% observed a single time.

The study's findings and limits: Prediction of ophthalmopathy progression came a median approximately 6.6 months pre-onset.

Source material: blood. This rearrangement joins TRBV20-1 to TRBJ1-5; D is ambiguous. The sequence was obtained from a woman younger than 45 with Graves' hyperthyroidism. CDR3 protein: CSARDSNQPQHL. In DNA, the CDR3 is TGCAGTGCTAGAGACAGCAATCAGCCCCAGCATTTG.